The TCR beta chain under discussion was sequenced for a study of blood T cell repertoires in COVID-19. Clones were read by immunoSEQ multiplex PCR, and TCRdb kept only the in-frame ones, dropping some. The table has fewer than 50,000 clones, 79% seen once. The sequence came from a man between 65 and 79 years old with acute or convalescent COVID-19. Sequenced sample: peripheral blood.

CDR3 nucleotide sequence: TGTGCCAGCAGTGTTACGGGACAGGGGGGGGAGACCCAGTACTTC. This codes for CASSVTGQGGETQYF. The genes are TRBV2 and TRBJ2-5, with 11 bases aligning to TRBD1. The CDR3 is 15 amino acids. V was pared by 4 bases and J by 5 bases, with 6 bases of the junction left unmatched. Looked up from germline, CDR1 is SNHLY and CDR2 is FYNNEI.